The 17 T cell receptor beta chains reported below all come from one sample, sequenced in a study of T cell responses to AZD1222 COVID-19 vaccine. Method: immunoSEQ multiplex PCR; TCRdb's copy keeps in-frame clones and lacks some. Of 110,000 or so clones listed, roughly 87% were seen once; the top ten hold 35% to 45%. The source material was peripheral blood, sampled 28 days after the second AZD1222 dose. The receptors shown here come from an adult who received the AZD1222 COVID-19 vaccine.

The chain joins TRBV19 to TRBJ1-5; 7 nucleotides match TRBD1. J was trimmed by 5 bases and V by 8 bases; bases with no gene match: 12. The CDR3 loop spans 15 amino acids. Germline-derived CDR1 and CDR2 are LNHDA and SQIVND (reference sequence). In nucleotides, the CDR3 is TGTGCCAGTGCGAACAGGGGCGGGTGGGATCAGCCCCAGCATTTT. Its protein product is CASANRGGWDQPQHF. The variable domain in full, with the rest retrieved from reference TRBV19 and TRBJ1-5, is DGGITQSPKYLFRKEGQNVTLSCEQNLNHDAMYWYRQDPGQGLRLIYYSQIVNDFQKGDIAEGYSVSREKKESFPLTVTSAQKNPTAFYLCASANRGGWDQPQHFGDGTRLSIL.

This rearrangement joins TRBV19 to TRBJ1-2; TRBD1 might be the D (6 bases). The CDR3 extends over 15 amino acids. Germline CDR1 LNHDA, CDR2 SQIVND (reference sequence). Trimming shortened V by 3 bases and J by 3 bases, and 14 bases separated the two germline ends. DNA of the CDR3: TGTGCCAGTAGTATGTCTGGGGGCCAGTACTATGGCTACACCTTC. This translates into CASSMSGGQYYGYTF.

The sample holds one count of this clone. This sequence joins TRBV7-6 and TRBJ1-3; unclear D gene. Deletions cut 3 bases from V and 0 bases from J, with 9 bases between. Germline CDR1 reads SGHVS; CDR2 reads FNYEAQ. The CDR3 runs to 15 residues. CDR3 amino acids: CASSLGGNSGNTIYF. CDR3 coding DNA: TGTGCCAGCAGCTTGGGCGGAAACTCTGGAAACACCATATATTTT.

The genes are TRBV11-2 and TRBJ2-5; the D is unclear. This CDR3 spans 13 amino acids. Trimming took off 3 bases at V and 2 bases at J, with 7 bases between the two ends. Germline CDR1 SGHAT, CDR2 FQNNGV. CDR3 in amino acids: CASSLSMQETQYF. The CDR3 DNA reads TGTGCCAGCAGCTTGAGCATGCAAGAGACCCAGTACTTC.

A single count supports this clone. The chain joins TRBV28 to TRBJ1-2; D not resolved. CDR1 and CDR2 (germline): MDHEN, SYDVKM. Trimming took off 1 base at V and 2 bases at J, with 2 bases between the two ends. The CDR3 runs to 12 residues. The CDR3 loop is CASSLSNYGYTF. CDR3 in DNA: TGTGCCAGCAGTTTATCCAACTATGGCTACACCTTC.

The chain is built from TRBV28 and TRBJ2-3, with 8 bases that match TRBD2. Germline V gives CDR1 MDHEN, CDR2 SYDVKM. After removal of 4 bases from V and 4 bases from J, the junction contained 7 bases not matched to a gene. The CDR3 spans 15 residues. CDR3 loop: CASSSLSGKADTQYF. The CDR3 DNA is TGTGCCAGCAGTTCACTTAGCGGGAAGGCAGATACGCAGTATTTT. The variable domain in full, completed from reference TRBV28 and TRBJ2-3, reads DVKVTQSSRYLVKRTGEKVFLECVQDMDHENMFWYRQDPGLGLRLIYFSYDVKMKEKGDIPEGYSVSREKKERFSLILESASTNQTSMYLCASSSLSGKADTQYFGPGTRLTVL.

This chain links TRBV18 with TRBJ2-3; TRBD1 aligns across 8 bases. The CDR3 sequence is 15 residues long. Germline values: CDR1 KGHSH, CDR2 LQKENI. The trim removed 6 bases at V and 0 bases at J, leaving 5 bases unmatched. CDR3: CASSRQGSSTDTQYF. Written as DNA, the CDR3 is TGTGCCAGCTCGCGACAGGGGAGTAGCACAGATACGCAGTATTTT.

V gene TRBV6-2 or TRBV6-3 combines with J gene TRBJ2-7; tentatively, D is TRBD1 (6 bases). The CDR3 is made up of 15 amino acids. CDR1 and CDR2 (germline): MNHEY, SVGEGT. V shed 2 bases and J shed 0 bases, with 11 bases lying between them. The CDR3 reads CASSYGTSSSYEQYF. DNA for the CDR3: TGTGCCAGCAGTTACGGGACATCCAGCTCCTACGAGCAGTACTTC.

The V gene is TRBV5-1, the J gene TRBJ1-5; D may be TRBD1 (5 bases). V lost 5 bases, J lost 4 bases, and 10 bases lay in between. The CDR3 contains 13 residues. CDR1 and CDR2 from the germline V gene are SGHRS and YFSETQ. The CDR3 nucleotides read TGCGCCAGCAGGCGGGACGGTAATCAGCCCCAGCATTTT. This sequence encodes CASRRDGNQPQHF.

This clone was counted a few times. The V and J genes are TRBV5-1 and TRBJ2-1; 9 bases line up with TRBD2. V shed 2 bases and J 0 bases; nucleotides not matched to a gene: 15. Looked up from germline, CDR1 is SGHRS and CDR2 is YFSETQ. This CDR3 is 20 amino acids long. In nucleotides, the CDR3 is TGCGCCAGCAGCTTCCCCCGCGGTAGCGGGAGAGGTCCCTCCTACAATGAGCAGTTCTTC. This encodes CASSFPRGSGRGPSYNEQFF.

The chain uses TRBV20-1 and TRBJ1-4, with D unclear. The V end lost 3 bases, the J end lost 0 bases, and 11 bases lay between the germline ends. Germline V gene sequence: CDR1 DFQATT, CDR2 SNEGSKA (reference sequence). CDR3 length: 15 amino acids. This CDR3 reads CSASQLGPTNEKLFF. The CDR3 DNA reads TGCAGTGCTAGTCAACTCGGGCCAACTAATGAAAAACTGTTTTTT.

Written as DNA, the CDR3 is TGCGCCAGCAGCTTGACTAGCAGCTCCTACAATGAGCAGTTCTTC. The encoded protein is CASSLTSSSYNEQFF. This chain links TRBV5-1 with TRBJ2-1; maybe TRBD2 (6 bases). Trimming pared 1 base from V and 0 bases from J, leaving 8 bases between. This CDR3 is built from 15 residues. Per the germline V gene, CDR1 is SGHRS and CDR2 is YFSETQ.

The chain recombines TRBV10-1 with TRBJ2-7; the D gene is possibly TRBD1 (6 bases). Per germline, CDR1 WNHNN and CDR2 SYGVQD (reference sequence). V lost 6 bases and J lost 4, with 22 bases in between. The CDR3 has 16 amino acids. In nucleotides, the CDR3 is TGCGCCAGCAGAGTGGGATTGGGGGCTGGTACTTACGAGCAGTACTTC. Amino acids: CASRVGLGAGTYEQYF.

The chain couples TRBV5-6 to TRBJ2-5; D unresolved. CDR1 and CDR2 from the germline V gene are SGHDT and YYEEEE. Trimming pared 4 bases from V and 6 bases from J, leaving 10 bases between. The CDR3 consists of 12 residues. The CDR3 coding sequence is TGTGCCAGCAGCCCAAGCACAAAGACCCAGTACTTC. Protein sequence: CASSPSTKTQYF.

The chain combines TRBV6-5 with TRBJ1-5; weak D call: TRBD1 (5 bases). The CDR3 is 13 residues long. Germline CDR1 MNHEY, CDR2 SVGAGI. V dropped 5 bases and J dropped 4 bases, with 9 bases sitting between them. The CDR3 spells CASSHGGNQPQHF. CDR3 nucleotide sequence: TGTGCCAGCAGTCACGGGGGGAATCAGCCCCAGCATTTT.

This chain joins TRBV9 and TRBJ2-2, with 8 bases aligning to TRBD1. The trim removed 2 bases at V and 0 bases at J, leaving 3 bases unmatched. The CDR3 is 16 amino acids. Germline V gene data show CDR1 as SGDLS and CDR2 as YYNGEE. The CDR3 sequence: CASSVTQGANTGELFF. The CDR3 DNA reads as TGTGCCAGCAGCGTGACACAGGGGGCGAACACCGGGGAGCTGTTTTTT.

The chain combines TRBV5-6 with TRBJ2-5; maybe TRBD1 (5 bases). Trimming cost V 4 bases and J 0 bases, with 7 bases left between them. The germline V gene has CDR1 SGHDT and CDR2 YYEEEE. The CDR3 contains 13 residues. The CDR3 DNA reads as TGTGCCAGCAGCAAGGACAACCAAGAGACCCAGTACTTC. This sequence encodes CASSKDNQETQYF.